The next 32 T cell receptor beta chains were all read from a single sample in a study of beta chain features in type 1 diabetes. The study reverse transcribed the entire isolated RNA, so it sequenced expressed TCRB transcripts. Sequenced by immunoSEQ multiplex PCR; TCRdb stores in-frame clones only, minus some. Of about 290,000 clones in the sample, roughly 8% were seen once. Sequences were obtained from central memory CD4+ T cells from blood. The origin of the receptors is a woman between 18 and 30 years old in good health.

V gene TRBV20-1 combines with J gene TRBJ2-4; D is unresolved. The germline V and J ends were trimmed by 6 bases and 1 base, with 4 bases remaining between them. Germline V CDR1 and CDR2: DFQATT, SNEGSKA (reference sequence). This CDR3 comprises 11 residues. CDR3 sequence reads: CSAGAKNIQYF. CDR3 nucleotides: TGCAGTGCGGGGGCCAAAAACATTCAGTACTTC.

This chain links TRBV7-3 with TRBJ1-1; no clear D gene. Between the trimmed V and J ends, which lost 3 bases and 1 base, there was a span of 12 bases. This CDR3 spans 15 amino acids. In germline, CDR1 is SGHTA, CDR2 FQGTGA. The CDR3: CASSFSLGGNTEAFF. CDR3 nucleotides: TGTGCCAGCAGCTTCTCCCTAGGTGGGAACACTGAAGCTTTCTTT.

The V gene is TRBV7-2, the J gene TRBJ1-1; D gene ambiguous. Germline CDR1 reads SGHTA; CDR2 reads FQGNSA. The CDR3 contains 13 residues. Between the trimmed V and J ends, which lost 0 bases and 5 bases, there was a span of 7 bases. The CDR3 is CASSLAYGTEAFF. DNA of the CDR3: TGTGCCAGCAGCTTAGCGTACGGGACTGAAGCTTTCTTT.

In DNA form, the CDR3 reads TGTGCCAGTAGGGCAGGGTCAACTAATGAAAAACTGTTTTTT. Translating gives CASRAGSTNEKLFF. The chain couples TRBV19 to TRBJ1-4; a possible D gene is TRBD1 (5 bases). The CDR3 totals 14 residues. Germline CDR1 and CDR2: LNHDA and SQIVND (reference sequence). The V end lost 6 bases, the J end lost 0 bases, and 8 bases lay between the germline ends.

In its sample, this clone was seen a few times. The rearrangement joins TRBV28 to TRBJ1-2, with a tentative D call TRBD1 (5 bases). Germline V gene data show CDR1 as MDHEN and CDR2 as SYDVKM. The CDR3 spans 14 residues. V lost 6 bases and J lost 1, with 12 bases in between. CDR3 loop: CASRPGTVNYGYTF. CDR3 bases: TGTGCCAGCAGACCCGGGACCGTTAACTATGGCTACACCTTC.

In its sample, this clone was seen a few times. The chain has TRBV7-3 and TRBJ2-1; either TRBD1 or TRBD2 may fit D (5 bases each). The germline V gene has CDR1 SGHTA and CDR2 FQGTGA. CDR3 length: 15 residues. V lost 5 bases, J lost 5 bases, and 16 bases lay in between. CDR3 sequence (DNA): TGTGCCAGCAGCCCCACGGGACGGGAAAACAATGAGCAGTTCTTC. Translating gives CASSPTGRENNEQFF. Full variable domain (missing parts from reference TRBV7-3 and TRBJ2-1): GAGVSQTPSNKVTEKGKYVELRCDPISGHTALYWYRQSLGQGPEFLIYFQGTGAADDSGLPNDRFFAVRPEGSVSTLKIQRTERGDSAVYLCASSPTGRENNEQFFGPGTRLTVL.

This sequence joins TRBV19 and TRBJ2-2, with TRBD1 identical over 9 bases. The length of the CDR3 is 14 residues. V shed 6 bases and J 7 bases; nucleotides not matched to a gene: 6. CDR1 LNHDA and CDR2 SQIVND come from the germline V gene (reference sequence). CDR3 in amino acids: CASSWDRVVGELFF. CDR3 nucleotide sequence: TGTGCCAGTAGCTGGGACAGGGTTGTCGGGGAGCTGTTTTTT.

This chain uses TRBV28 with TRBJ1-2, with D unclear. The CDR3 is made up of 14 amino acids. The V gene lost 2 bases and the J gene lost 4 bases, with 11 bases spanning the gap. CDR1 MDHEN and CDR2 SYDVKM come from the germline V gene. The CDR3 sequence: CASSLVPAVYGYTF. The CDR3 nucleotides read TGTGCCAGCAGTTTAGTTCCTGCAGTCTATGGCTACACCTTC.

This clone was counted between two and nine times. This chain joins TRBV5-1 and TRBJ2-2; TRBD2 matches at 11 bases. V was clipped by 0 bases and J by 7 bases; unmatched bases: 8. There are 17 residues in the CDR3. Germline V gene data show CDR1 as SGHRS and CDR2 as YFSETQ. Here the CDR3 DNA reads TGCGCCAGCAGCTTGGCGCCGCTAGCGGGAGGCGACGGGGAGCTGTTTTTT. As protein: CASSLAPLAGGDGELFF.

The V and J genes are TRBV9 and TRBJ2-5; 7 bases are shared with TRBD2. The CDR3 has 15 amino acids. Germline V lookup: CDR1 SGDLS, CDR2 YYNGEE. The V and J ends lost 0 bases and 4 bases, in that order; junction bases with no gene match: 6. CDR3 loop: CASSVDRGGVETQYF. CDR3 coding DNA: TGTGCCAGCAGCGTAGATCGGGGAGGGGTAGAGACCCAGTACTTC. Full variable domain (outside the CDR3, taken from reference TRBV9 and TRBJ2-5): DSGVTQTPKHLITATGQRVTLRCSPRSGDLSVYWYQQSLDQGLQFLIQYYNGEERAKGNILERFSAQQFPDLHSELNLSSLELGDSALYFCASSVDRGGVETQYFGPGTRLLVL.

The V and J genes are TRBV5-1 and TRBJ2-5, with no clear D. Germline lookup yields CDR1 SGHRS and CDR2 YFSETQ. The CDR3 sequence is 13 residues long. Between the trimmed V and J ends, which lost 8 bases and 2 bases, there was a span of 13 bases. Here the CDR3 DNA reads TGCGCCAGTACCACGGAGACTCAAGAGACCCAGTACTTC. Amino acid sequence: CASTTETQETQYF.

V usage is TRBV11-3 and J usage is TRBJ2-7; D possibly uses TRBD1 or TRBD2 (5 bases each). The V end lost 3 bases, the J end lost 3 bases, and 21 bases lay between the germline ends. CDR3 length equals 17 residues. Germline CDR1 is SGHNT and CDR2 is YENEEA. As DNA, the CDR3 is TGTGCCAGCAGCTTCCTATCAGGGACCGACCGAATCTACGAGCAGTACTTC. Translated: CASSFLSGTDRIYEQYF.

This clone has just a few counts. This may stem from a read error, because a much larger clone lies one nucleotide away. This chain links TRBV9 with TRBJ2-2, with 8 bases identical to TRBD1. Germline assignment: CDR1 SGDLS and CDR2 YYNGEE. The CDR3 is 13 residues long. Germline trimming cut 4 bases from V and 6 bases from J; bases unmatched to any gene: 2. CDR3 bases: TGTGCCAGCAGCTGGACAGGGTCCGGGGAGCTGTTTTTT. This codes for CASSWTGSGELFF. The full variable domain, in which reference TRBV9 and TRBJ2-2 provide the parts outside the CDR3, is DSGVTQTPKHLITATGQRVTLRCSPRSGDLSVYWYQQSLDQGLQFLIQYYNGEERAKGNILERFSAQQFPDLHSELNLSSLELGDSALYFCASSWTGSGELFFGEGSRLTVL.

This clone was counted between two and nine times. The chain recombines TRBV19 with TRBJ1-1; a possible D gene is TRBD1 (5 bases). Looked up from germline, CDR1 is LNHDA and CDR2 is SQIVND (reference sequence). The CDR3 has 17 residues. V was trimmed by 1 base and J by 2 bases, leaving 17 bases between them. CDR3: CASSIGLQGDRNTEAFF. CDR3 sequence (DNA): TGTGCCAGTAGTATAGGCCTCCAGGGTGATCGAAACACTGAAGCTTTCTTT.

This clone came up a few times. CDR3 protein: CASSRDRLNYGYTF. The CDR3 nucleotides read TGTGCCAGCAGCCGGGACAGGCTTAACTATGGCTACACCTTC. The chain carries TRBV14 and TRBJ1-2, with TRBD1 matching 8 bases. The junction had 2 bases not matched to a gene; V was cut back by 4 bases and J by 1 base. Germline V CDR1 and CDR2: SGHDN, FVKESK. The CDR3 has 14 residues.

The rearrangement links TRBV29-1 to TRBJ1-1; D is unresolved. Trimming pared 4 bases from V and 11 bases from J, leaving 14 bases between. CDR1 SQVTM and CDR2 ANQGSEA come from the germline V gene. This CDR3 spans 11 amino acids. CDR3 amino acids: CSVASGFGAFF. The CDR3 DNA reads TGCAGCGTTGCCTCGGGATTTGGGGCTTTCTTT. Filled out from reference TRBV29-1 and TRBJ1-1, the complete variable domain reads SAVISQKPSRDICQRGTSLTIQCQVDSQVTMMFWYRQQPGQSLTLIATANQGSEATYESGFVIDKFPISRPNLTFSTLTVSNMSPEDSSIYLCSVASGFGAFFGQGTRLTVV.

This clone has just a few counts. The CDR3 DNA sequence: TGTGCCAGCAGCAGGTTGGGAGGGTTCGAGCAGTACTTC. It codes for CASSRLGGFEQYF. The chain uses TRBV7-2 and TRBJ2-7; TRBD2 matches at 7 bases. This CDR3 spans 13 amino acids. Germline CDR1 and CDR2: SGHTA and FQGNSA. Trimming removed 5 bases from V and 6 bases from J; junction bases left unmatched: 7.

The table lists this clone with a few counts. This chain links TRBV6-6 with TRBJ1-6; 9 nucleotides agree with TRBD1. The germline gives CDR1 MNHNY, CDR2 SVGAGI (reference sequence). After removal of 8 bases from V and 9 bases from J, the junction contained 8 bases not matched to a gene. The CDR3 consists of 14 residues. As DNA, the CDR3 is TGTGCCAGCCAATCGGGACAGGGTCTTTCACCCCTCCACTTT. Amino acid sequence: CASQSGQGLSPLHF.

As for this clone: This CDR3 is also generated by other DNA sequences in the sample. As DNA, the CDR3 is TGCGCCAGCAGCCTGGAAACGAACACCGGGGAGCTGTTTTTT. Amino acid sequence: CASSLETNTGELFF. This sequence joins TRBV5-1 and TRBJ2-2; no firm D call. This CDR3 region has 14 residues. Per germline, CDR1 SGHRS and CDR2 YFSETQ. Trimming removed 4 bases from V and 0 bases from J, with 7 bases in between.

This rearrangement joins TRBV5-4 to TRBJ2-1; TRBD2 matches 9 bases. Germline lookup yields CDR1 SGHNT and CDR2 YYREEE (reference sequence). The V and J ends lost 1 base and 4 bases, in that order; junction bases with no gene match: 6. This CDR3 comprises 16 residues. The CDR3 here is CASSLNGLAGYNEQFF. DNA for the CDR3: TGTGCCAGCAGCTTGAATGGGCTAGCGGGGTACAATGAGCAGTTCTTC.

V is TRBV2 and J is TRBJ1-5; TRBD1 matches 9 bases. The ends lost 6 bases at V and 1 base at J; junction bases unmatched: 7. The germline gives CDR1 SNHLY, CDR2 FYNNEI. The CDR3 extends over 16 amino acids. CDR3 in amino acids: CASSGWTGVSNQPQHF. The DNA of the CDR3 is TGTGCCAGCAGCGGGTGGACAGGGGTCAGCAATCAGCCCCAGCATTTT.

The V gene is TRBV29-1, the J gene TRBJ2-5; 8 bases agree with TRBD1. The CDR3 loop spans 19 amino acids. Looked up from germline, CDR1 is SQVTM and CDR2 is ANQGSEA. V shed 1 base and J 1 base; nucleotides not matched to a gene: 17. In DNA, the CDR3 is TGCAGCGTTGAAGGAAAGCTGTGGTTGACCGGGACAGGCCAAGAGACCCAGTACTTC. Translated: CSVEGKLWLTGTGQETQYF.

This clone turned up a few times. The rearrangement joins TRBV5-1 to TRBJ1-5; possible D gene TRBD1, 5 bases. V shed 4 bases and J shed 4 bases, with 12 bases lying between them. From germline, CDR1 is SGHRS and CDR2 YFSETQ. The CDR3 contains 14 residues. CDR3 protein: CASSVSGMNQPQHF. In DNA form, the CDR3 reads TGCGCCAGCAGCGTCTCAGGGATGAATCAGCCCCAGCATTTT.

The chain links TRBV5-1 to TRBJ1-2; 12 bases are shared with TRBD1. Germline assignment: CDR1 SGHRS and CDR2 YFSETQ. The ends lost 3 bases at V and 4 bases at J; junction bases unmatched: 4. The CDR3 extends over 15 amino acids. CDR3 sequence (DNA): TGCGCCAGCAGCTCGGGACAGGGGGCGACCTATGGCTACACCTTC. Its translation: CASSSGQGATYGYTF. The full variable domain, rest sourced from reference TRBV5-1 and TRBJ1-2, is KAGVTQTPRYLIKTRGQQVTLSCSPISGHRSVSWYQQTPGQGLQFLFEYFSETQRNKGNFPGRFSGRQFSNSRSEMNVSTLELGDSALYLCASSSGQGATYGYTFGSGTRLTVV.

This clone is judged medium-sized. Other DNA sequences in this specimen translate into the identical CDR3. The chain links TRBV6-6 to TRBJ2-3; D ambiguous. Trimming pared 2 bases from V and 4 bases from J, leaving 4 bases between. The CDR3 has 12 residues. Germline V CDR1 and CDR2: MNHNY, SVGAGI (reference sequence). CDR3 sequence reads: CASSYGPDTQYF. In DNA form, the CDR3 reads TGTGCCAGCAGTTACGGACCAGATACGCAGTATTTT.

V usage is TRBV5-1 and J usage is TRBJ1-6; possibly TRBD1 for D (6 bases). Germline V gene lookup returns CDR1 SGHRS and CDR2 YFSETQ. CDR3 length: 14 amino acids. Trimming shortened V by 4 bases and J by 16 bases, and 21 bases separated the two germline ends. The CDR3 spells CASSLQPRDNVLHF. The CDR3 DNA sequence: TGCGCCAGCAGCCTACAACCACGGGACAACGTTCTCCACTTT.

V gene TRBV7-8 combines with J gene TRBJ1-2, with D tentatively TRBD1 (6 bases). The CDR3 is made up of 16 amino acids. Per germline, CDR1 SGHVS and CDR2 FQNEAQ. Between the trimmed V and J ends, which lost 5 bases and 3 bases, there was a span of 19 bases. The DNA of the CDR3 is TGTGCCAGCAGCCCAAGGGCAGGGGATGTTGACTATGGCTACACCTTC. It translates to CASSPRAGDVDYGYTF.

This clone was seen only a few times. The CDR3 region is CASSNSGTGYEQYF. Written as DNA, the CDR3 is TGTGCCAGCAGCAACTCCGGGACAGGCTACGAGCAGTACTTC. V and J are TRBV6-5 and TRBJ2-7, with 8 nucleotides matching TRBD1. There are 14 residues in the CDR3. Losses at the gene ends were 6 bases for V and 3 bases for J; bases not matched to a gene: 7. Germline CDR1 MNHEY, CDR2 SVGAGI.

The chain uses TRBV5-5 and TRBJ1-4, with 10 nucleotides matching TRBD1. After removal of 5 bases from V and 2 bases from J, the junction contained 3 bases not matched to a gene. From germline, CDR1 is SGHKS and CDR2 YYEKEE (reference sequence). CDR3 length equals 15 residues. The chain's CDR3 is CASRRTGGTNEKLFF. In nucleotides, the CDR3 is TGTGCCAGCAGGCGGACAGGGGGGACTAATGAAAAACTGTTTTTT.

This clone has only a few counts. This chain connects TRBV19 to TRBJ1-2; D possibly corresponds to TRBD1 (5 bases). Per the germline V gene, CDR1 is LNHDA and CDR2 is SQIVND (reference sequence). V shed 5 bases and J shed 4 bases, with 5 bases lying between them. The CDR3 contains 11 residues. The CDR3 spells CASSQGYGYTF. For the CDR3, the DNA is TGTGCCAGTAGTCAGGGCTATGGCTACACCTTC. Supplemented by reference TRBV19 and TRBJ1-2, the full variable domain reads DGGITQSPKYLFRKEGQNVTLSCEQNLNHDAMYWYRQDPGQGLRLIYYSQIVNDFQKGDIAEGYSVSREKKESFPLTVTSAQKNPTAFYLCASSQGYGYTFGSGTRLTVV.

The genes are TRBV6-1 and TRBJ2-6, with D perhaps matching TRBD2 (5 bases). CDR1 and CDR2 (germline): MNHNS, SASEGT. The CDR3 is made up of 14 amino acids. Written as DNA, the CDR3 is TGTGCGGGCGGACTCCTCTCTGGGGCCAACGTCCTGACTTTC. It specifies CAGGLLSGANVLTF.

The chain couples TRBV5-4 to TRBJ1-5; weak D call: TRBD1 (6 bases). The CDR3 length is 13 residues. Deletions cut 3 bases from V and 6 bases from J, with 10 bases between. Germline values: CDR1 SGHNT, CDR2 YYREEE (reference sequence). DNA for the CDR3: TGTGCCAGCAGCTCAGGGGTGGGTCAGCCCCAGCATTTT. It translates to CASSSGVGQPQHF.